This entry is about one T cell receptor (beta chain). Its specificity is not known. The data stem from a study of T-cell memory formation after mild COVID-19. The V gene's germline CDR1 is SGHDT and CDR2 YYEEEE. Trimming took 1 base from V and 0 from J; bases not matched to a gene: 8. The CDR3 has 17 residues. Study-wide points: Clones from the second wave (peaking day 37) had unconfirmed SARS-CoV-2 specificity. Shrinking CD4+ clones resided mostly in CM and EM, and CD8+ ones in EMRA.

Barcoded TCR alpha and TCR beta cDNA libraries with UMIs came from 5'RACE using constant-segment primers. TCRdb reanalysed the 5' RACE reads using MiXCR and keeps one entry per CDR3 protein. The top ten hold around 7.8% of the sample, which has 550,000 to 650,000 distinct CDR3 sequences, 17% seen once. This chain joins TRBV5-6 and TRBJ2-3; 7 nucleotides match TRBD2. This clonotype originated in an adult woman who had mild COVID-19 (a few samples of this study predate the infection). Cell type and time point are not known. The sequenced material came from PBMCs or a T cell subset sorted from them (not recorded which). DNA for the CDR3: TGTGCCAGCAGCTTGTTCGGTATGACTAGCAGCACAGATACGCAGTATTTT. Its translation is CASSLFGMTSSTDTQYF.